A single sample gave rise to the 2 T cell receptor beta chains below, sequenced in a study of T cell responses to AZD1222 COVID-19 vaccine. The assay was immunoSEQ multiplex PCR, and TCRdb's table has in-frame clones only and misses some. Among roughly 150,000 clones listed, 89% were seen once. The source was peripheral blood, collected on day 0 of AZD1222 vaccination. Every receptor here comes from an adult in good health.

Comments on this clone: The same CDR3 also results from other DNA sequences found in this sample. The chain links TRBV5-6 to TRBJ2-7; D ambiguous. CDR1 is SGHDT, CDR2 YYEEEE, per germline. CDR3 length: 13 amino acids. Trimming shortened V by 2 bases and J by 2 bases, and 8 bases separated the two germline ends. The CDR3 region has the DNA TGTGCCAGCAGCTTTTTGCTAGCCTACGAGCAGTACTTC. This encodes CASSFLLAYEQYF.

The V call is TRBV11-2, the J call TRBJ2-3; the D gene is possibly TRBD1 (5 bases). The germline gives CDR1 SGHAT, CDR2 FQNNGV. This CDR3 comprises 16 residues. Trimming stripped 1 base from V and 2 bases from J, with 13 bases between. This CDR3 is CASSLAVTASTDTQYF. CDR3 nucleotides: TGTGCCAGCAGCTTAGCAGTGACAGCTTCCACAGATACGCAGTATTTT.